This section outlines one T cell receptor beta chain sequence together with its context. Only in-frame clones appear in the TCRdb table, and some are missing; sequencing was by immunoSEQ multiplex PCR. The table lists approximately 76,000 clones, about 83% of them singletons. This entry belongs to a study of blood T cell repertoires in COVID-19. Germline values: CDR1 SGDLS, CDR2 YYNGEE. CDR3 length: 14 residues. V lost 4 bases and J lost 4; bases outside the gene matches: 7. Material for sequencing was peripheral blood. The gene calls are TRBV9 and TRBJ1-2; 7 bases are a match to TRBD1. This clonotype was obtained from a man aged 25 to 45 with acute or convalescent COVID-19. CDR3 protein: CASSPSTGAYGYTF. The DNA for the CDR3 is TGTGCCAGCAGCCCTTCCACAGGGGCCTATGGCTACACCTTC.